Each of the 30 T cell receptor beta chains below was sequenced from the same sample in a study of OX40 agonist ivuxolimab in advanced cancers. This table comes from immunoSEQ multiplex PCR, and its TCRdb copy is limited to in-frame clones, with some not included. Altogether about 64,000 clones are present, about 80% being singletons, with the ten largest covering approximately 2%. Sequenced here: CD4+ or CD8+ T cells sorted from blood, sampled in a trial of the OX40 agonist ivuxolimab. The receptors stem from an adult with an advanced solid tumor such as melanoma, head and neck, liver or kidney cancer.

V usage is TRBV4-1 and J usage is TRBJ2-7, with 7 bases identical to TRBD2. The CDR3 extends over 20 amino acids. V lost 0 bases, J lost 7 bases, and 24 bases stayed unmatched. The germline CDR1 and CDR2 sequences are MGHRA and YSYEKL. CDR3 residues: CASSQDRSFTGRGDQSEQYF. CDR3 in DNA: TGCGCCAGCAGCCAAGATAGGAGTTTTACTGGTCGGGGGGATCAATCGGAGCAGTACTTC.

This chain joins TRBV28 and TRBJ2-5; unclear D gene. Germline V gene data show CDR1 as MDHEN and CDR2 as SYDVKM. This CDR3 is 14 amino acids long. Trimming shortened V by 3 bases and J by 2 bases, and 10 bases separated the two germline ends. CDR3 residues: CASSLPGVQETQYF. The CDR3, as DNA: TGTGCCAGCAGTTTGCCTGGGGTACAAGAGACCCAGTACTTC.

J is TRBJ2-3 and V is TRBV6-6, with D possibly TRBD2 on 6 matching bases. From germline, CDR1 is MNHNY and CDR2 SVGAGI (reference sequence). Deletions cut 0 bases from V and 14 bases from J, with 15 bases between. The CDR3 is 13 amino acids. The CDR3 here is CASSYSATSDPYF. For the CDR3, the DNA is TGTGCCAGCAGTTACTCCGCGACTAGTGATCCGTATTTT.

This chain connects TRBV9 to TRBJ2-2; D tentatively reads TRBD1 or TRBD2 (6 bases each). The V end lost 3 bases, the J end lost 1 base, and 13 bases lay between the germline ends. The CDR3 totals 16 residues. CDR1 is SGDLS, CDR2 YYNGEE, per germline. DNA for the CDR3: TGTGCCAGCAGCGCATATGCGGGACAGAACACCGGGGAGCTGTTTTTT. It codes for CASSAYAGQNTGELFF.

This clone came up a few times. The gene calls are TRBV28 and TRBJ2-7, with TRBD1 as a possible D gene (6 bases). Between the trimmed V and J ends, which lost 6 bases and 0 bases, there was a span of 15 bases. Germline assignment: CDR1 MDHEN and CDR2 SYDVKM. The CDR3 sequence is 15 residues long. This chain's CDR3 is CASSSPGTHSYEQYF. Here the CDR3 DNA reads TGTGCCAGCAGCTCACCAGGGACACACTCCTACGAGCAGTACTTC.

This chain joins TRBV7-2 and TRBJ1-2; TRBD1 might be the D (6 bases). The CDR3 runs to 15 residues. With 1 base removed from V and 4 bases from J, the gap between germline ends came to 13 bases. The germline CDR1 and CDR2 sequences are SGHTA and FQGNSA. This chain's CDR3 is CASSLEGGLTYGYTF. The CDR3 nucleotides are TGTGCCAGCAGCTTAGAAGGGGGGCTGACCTATGGCTACACCTTC.

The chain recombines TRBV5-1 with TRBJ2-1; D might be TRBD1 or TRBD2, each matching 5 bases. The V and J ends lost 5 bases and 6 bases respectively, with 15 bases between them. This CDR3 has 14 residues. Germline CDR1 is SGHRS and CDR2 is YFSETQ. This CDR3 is CASRGVREFNEQFF. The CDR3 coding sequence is TGCGCCAGCAGGGGGGTTAGGGAATTCAATGAGCAGTTCTTC.

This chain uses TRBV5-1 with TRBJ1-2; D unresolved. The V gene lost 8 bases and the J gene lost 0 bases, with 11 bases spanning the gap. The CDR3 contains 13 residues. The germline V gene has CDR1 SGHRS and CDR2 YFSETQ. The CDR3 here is CARSRLANYGYTF. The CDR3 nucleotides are TGCGCCAGAAGCAGGTTAGCTAACTATGGCTACACCTTC. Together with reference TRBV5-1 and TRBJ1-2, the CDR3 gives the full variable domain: KAGVTQTPRYLIKTRGQQVTLSCSPISGHRSVSWYQQTPGQGLQFLFEYFSETQRNKGNFPGRFSGRQFSNSRSEMNVSTLELGDSALYLCARSRLANYGYTFGSGTRLTVV.

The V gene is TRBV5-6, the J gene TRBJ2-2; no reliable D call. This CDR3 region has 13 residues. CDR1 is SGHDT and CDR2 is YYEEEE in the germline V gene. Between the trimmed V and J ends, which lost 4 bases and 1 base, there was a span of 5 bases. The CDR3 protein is CASSPGNTGELFF. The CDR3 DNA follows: TGTGCCAGCAGCCCCGGGAACACCGGGGAGCTGTTTTTT.

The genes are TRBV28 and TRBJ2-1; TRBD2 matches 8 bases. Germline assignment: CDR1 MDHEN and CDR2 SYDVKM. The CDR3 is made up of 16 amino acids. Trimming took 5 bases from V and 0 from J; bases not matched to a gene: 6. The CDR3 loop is CASSTSGSSSYNEQFF. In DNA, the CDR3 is TGTGCCAGCAGTACTAGCGGATCAAGCTCCTACAATGAGCAGTTCTTC.

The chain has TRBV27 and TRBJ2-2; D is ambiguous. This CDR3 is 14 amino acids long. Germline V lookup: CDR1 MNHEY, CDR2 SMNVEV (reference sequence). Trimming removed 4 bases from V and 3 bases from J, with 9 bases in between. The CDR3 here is CASSSGGYTGELFF. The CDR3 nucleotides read TGTGCCAGCAGTTCCGGCGGATACACCGGGGAGCTGTTTTTT.

This CDR3 reads CASSKGGTGVNYEQYF. CDR3 DNA sequence: TGTGCCAGCAGCAAAGGGGGTACAGGGGTCAACTACGAGCAGTACTTC. The chain recombines TRBV21-1 with TRBJ2-7; the DNA was not compared with TRBD1, the D call given in the table. TRBV21-1 represents a pseudogene. The CDR3 totals 16 residues.

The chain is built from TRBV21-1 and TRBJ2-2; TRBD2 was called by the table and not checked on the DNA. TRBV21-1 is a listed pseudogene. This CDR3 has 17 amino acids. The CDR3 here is CASSWGVQGAWTGELFF. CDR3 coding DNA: TGTGCCAGCAGCTGGGGGGTCCAGGGCGCGTGGACCGGGGAGCTGTTTTTT.

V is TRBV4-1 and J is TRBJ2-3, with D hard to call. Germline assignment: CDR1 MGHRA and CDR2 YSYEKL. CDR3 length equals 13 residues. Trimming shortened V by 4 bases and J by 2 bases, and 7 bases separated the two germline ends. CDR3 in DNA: TGCGCCAGCAGCCCCTTCGACACAGATACGCAGTATTTT. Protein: CASSPFDTDTQYF.

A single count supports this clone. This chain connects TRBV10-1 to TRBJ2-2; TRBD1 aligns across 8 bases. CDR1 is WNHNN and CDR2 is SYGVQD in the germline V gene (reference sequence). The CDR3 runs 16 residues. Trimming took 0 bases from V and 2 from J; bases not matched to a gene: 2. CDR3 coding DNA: TGCGCCAGCAGTGAGTCGACAGGGGCTAACACCGGGGAGCTGTTTTTT. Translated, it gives CASSESTGANTGELFF.

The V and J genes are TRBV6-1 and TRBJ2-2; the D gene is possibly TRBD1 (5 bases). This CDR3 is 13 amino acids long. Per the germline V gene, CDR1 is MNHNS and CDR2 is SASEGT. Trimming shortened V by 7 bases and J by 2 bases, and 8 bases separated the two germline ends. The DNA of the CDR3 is TGTGCCAGCATTCAGGGAAACACCGGGGAGCTGTTTTTT. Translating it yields CASIQGNTGELFF.

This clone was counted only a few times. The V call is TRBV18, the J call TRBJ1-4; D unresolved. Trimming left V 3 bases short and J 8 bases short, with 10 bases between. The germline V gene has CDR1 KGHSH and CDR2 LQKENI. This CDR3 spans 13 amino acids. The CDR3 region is CASSPASSEKLFF. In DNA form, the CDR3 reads TGTGCCAGCTCACCGGCTTCGTCCGAAAAACTGTTTTTT.

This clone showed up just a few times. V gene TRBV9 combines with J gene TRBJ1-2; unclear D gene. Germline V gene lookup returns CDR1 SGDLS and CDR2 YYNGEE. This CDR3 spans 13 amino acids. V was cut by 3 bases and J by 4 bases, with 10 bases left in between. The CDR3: CASSEYNGYGYTF. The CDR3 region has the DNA TGTGCCAGCAGCGAGTACAATGGCTATGGCTACACCTTC. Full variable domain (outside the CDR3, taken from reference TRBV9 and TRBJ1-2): DSGVTQTPKHLITATGQRVTLRCSPRSGDLSVYWYQQSLDQGLQFLIQYYNGEERAKGNILERFSAQQFPDLHSELNLSSLELGDSALYFCASSEYNGYGYTFGSGTRLTVV.

As DNA, the CDR3 is TGCGCCAGCAGCTTTGGGACAGGGGCCAGGTTGGCTGAAGCTTTCTTT. This sequence encodes CASSFGTGARLAEAFF. The J gene is TRBJ1-1, the V gene TRBV5-1; 10 bases align to TRBD1. V was clipped by 2 bases and J by 6 bases; unmatched bases: 10. In germline, CDR1 is SGHRS, CDR2 YFSETQ. The CDR3 runs 16 residues.

CDR3 DNA: TGTGCCAGCAGCCCGAGGCAGGGACAGGGGGCCGGGGAGCTGTTTTTT. This encodes CASSPRQGQGAGELFF. This chain joins TRBV11-2 and TRBJ2-2; 11 bases match TRBD1. Germline V lookup: CDR1 SGHAT, CDR2 FQNNGV. V dropped 5 bases and J dropped 6; count of bases not matched to a gene: 8. CDR3 length: 16 amino acids.

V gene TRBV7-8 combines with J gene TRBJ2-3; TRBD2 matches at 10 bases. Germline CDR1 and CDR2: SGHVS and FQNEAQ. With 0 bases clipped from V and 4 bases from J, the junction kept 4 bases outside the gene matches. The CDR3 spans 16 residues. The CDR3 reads CASSLAGTSVADTQYF. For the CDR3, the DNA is TGTGCCAGCAGCTTAGCCGGGACTAGCGTGGCAGATACGCAGTATTTT.

DNA for the CDR3: TGTGCCAGCAGCCCTAGGCAGGGGATGAACACTGAAGCTTTCTTT. Its translation: CASSPRQGMNTEAFF. The chain links TRBV9 to TRBJ1-1; maybe TRBD1 (6 bases). V was shortened by 4 bases and J by 0 bases, with 13 bases between the two germline ends. This CDR3 region has 15 residues. CDR1 and CDR2 (germline): SGDLS, YYNGEE.

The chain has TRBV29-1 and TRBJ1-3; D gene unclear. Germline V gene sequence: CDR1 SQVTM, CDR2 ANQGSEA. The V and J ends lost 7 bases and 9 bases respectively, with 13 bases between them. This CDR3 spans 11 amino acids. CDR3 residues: CSEDIFSTIYF. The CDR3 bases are TGCAGCGAAGACATATTTAGCACCATATATTTT.

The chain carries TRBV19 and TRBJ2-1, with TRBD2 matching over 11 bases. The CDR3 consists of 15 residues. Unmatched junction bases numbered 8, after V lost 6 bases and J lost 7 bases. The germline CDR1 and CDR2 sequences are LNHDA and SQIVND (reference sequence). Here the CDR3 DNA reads TGTGCCAGTAGGGCCGGGACTAGCGGTCTTAATGAGCAGTTCTTC. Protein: CASRAGTSGLNEQFF.

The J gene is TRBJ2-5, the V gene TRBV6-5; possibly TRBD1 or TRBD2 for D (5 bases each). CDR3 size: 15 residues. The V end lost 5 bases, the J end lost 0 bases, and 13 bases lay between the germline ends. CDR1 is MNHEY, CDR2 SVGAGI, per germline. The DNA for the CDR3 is TGTGCCAGCAGTCCAGGGACCAACCACCAAGAGACCCAGTACTTC. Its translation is CASSPGTNHQETQYF.

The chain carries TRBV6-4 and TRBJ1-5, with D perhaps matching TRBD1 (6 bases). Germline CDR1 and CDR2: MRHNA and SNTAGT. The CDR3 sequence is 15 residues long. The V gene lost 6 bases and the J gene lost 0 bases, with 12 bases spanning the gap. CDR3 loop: CASSEQGFSNQPQHF. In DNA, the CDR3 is TGTGCCAGCAGCGAACAGGGATTTAGCAATCAGCCCCAGCATTTT.

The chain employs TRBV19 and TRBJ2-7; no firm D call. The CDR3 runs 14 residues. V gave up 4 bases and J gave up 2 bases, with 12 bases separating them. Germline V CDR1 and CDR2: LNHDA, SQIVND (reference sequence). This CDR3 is CASSKDTVPYEQYF. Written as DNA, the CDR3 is TGTGCCAGTAGTAAAGACACGGTCCCCTACGAGCAGTACTTC.

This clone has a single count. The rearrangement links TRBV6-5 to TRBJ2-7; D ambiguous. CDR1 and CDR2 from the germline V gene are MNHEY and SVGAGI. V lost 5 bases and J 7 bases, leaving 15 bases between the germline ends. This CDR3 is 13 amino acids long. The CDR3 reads CASSLDGPKEQYF. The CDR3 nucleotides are TGTGCCAGCAGTCTGGACGGACCGAAAGAGCAGTACTTC.

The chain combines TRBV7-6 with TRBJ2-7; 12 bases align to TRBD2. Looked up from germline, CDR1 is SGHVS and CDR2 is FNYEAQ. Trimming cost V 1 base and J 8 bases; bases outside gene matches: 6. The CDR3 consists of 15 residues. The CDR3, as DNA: TGTGCCAGCAGCTTAGTGCTAGCGGGAGGGGATCAGCAGTACTTC. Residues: CASSLVLAGGDQQYF. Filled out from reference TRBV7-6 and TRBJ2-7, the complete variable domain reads GAGVSQSPRYKVTKRGQDVALRCDPISGHVSLYWYRQALGQGPEFLTYFNYEAQQDKSGLPNDRFSAERPEGSISTLTIQRTEQRDSAMYRCASSLVLAGGDQQYFGPGTRLTVT.

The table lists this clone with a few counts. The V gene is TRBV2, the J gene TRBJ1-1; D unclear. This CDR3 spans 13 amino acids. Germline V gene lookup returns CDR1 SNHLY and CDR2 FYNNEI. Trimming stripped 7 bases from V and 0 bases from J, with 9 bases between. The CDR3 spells CASKDFMNTEAFF. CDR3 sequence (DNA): TGTGCCAGCAAAGATTTCATGAACACTGAAGCTTTCTTT.